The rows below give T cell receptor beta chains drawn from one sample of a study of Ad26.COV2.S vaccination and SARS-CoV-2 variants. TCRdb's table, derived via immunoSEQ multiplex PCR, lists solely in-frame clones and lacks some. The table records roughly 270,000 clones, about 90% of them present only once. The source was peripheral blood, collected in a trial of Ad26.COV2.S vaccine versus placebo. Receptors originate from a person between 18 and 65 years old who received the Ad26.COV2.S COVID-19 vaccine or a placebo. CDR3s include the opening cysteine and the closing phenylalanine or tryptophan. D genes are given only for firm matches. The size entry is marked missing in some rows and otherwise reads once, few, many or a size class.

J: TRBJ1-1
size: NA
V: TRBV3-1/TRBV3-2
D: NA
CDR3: CASSQDGGGGEAFF
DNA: TGTGCCAGCAGCCAAGATGGGGGAGGAGGTGAAGCTTTCTTT

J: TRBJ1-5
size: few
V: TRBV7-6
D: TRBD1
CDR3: CASSLFRGGQPQHF
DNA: TGTGCCAGCAGCTTATTCAGGGGGGGTCAGCCCCAGCATTTT

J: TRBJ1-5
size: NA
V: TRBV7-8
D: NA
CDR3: CASSLMHSSNQPQHF
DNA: TGTGCCAGCAGCTTAATGCATTCTAGCAATCAGCCCCAGCATTTT

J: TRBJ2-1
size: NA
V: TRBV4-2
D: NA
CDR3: CASSLLGLRPSSYNEQFF
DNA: TGTGCCAGCAGCCTTTTAGGACTGAGACCCAGCTCCTACAATGAGCAGTTCTTC

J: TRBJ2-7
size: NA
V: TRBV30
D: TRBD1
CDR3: CAWSVGQGVYEQYF
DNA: TGTGCCTGGAGTGTAGGACAGGGAGTCTACGAGCAGTACTTC

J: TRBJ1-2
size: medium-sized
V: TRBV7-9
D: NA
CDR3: CASSPRAGVYGYTF
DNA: TGTGCCAGCAGCCCAAGGGCAGGTGTCTATGGCTACACCTTC

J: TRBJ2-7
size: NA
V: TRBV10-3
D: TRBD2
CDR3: CAISEGGGSYEQYF
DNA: TGTGCCATCAGTGAGGGGGGGGGAAGCTACGAGCAGTACTTC

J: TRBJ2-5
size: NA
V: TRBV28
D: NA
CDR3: CASSSLTGRGQETQYF
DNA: TGTGCCAGCAGTTCCCTCACTGGACGGGGACAAGAGACCCAGTACTTC

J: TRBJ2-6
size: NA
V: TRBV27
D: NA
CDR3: CASTDKVSGANVLTF
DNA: TGTGCCAGCACAGATAAAGTGTCTGGGGCCAACGTCCTGACTTTC

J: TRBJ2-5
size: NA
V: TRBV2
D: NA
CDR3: CASSEPFRVTLNQETQYF
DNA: TGTGCCAGCAGTGAACCCTTCCGAGTTACGTTGAACCAAGAGACCCAGTACTTC

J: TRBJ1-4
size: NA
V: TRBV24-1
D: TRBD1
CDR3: CATNGDREYEKLFF
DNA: TGTGCCACCAACGGGGACAGGGAATATGAAAAACTGTTTTTT

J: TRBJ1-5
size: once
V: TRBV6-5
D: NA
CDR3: CASNNREGNQPQHF
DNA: TGTGCCAGCAACAACAGGGAGGGCAATCAGCCCCAGCATTTT

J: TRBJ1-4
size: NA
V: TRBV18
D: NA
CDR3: CASSPNRAGDEKLFF
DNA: TGTGCCAGCTCCCCGAACAGGGCGGGGGATGAAAAACTGTTTTTT

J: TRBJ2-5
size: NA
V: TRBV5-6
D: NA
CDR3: CASSLVGGPLETQYF
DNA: TGTGCCAGCAGCTTGGTGGGGGGACCTCTGGAGACCCAGTACTTC